This entry is about one T cell receptor (beta chain). Libraries were prepared by immunoSEQ multiplex PCR; TCRdb keeps only in-frame clonotypes and omits some of them. The sample carries 300,000 or so clones, around nine tenths recorded once. The record originates from a study of blood T cell repertoires in COVID-19. The cohort comprised adults aged about 18 to 90 years residing in 20 to 25 US areas. Participants' own reports of clinical history determined their cohort assignment. Exposed enrollees encountered a COVID-19 case at some point within 2 weeks before study entry. V gave up 1 base and J gave up 6 bases, with 5 bases separating them. CDR3 length: 11 amino acids.

This chain uses TRBV5-7 with TRBJ2-7; D not resolved. TRBV5-7 is classed as an ORF, of uncertain function. This TCR was recovered from a woman in her forties or fifties who had been exposed to COVID-19. Sequencing was done on a sample of PBMCs or T cells enriched from blood (not recorded which). The CDR3 sequence is CASSLKREQYF. The CDR3 DNA sequence: TGTGCCAGCAGCTTGAAGCGCGAGCAGTACTTC.